This TCR beta chain emerged from a study of CD8 T cells in ankylosing spondylitis. The CDR3 totals 16 residues. Germline V gene sequence: CDR1 MGHRA, CDR2 YSYEKL. Trimming stripped 4 bases from V and 1 base from J, with 17 bases between. Study-wide results and limits: Disease-linked clones were found to be CD8+ and relatively rare in peripheral blood. Blood from ankylosing spondylitis patients appeared to carry a characteristic roughly eight-variant TCR beta motif.

Making the TCR beta libraries involved quantitative 5'-RACE with molecular barcodes. Each CDR3 protein is one row after TCRdb ran MiXCR on the 5' RACE reads. The sample yields around 770,000 distinct CDR3 sequences, around 20% seen once. For this clonotype: Its target is not known.

The specimen sequenced was blood, either unsorted or a sorted T cell fraction (not recorded which). The receptor was derived from a male donor with ankylosing spondylitis. V usage is TRBV4-1 and J usage is TRBJ2-7; no reliable D call. CDR3 sequence (DNA): TGCGCCAGCAGCCCCTCGTCCGCAGAGAGATCCTACGAGCAGTACTTC. Amino acid sequence: CASSPSSAERSYEQYF.